This T cell receptor beta chain was identified in a study of T cell repertoires in cytomegalovirus infection. Study overall: An indication of both CMV infection and matching HLA type came from public TCR beta signatures. Study-wide points: HLA-C-restricted CMV clonotypes gave the most frequent clonotype in two of eight donors.

This clonotype was found many times. Its antigen is unknown. The CDR3 length is 13 residues. The germline V gene encodes CDR1 MDHEN and CDR2 SYDVKM. V lost 2 bases and J lost 1, with 5 bases in between. TCRdb analysed the reads with MiXCR anew, one entry per CDR3 protein. The table records more than 85,000 distinct CDR3 sequences, 20% to 30% of them present only once. Material for sequencing was CD8+ T cells from PBMCs. This TCR was recovered from a human donor in good health (CMV status not recorded). Some clones in this sample may be carry-over from other donors' samples. This chain joins TRBV28 and TRBJ1-1; no clear D. In DNA form, the CDR3 reads TGTGCCAGCAGTTTAAGACAGAACACTGAAGCTTTCTTT. Translating it yields CASSLRQNTEAFF.